Reported below is one T cell receptor beta chain. As handled by the study authors: Scientists estimated how many nucleated cells there were by amplifying reference gene primers. Generated by immunoSEQ multiplex PCR, the TCRdb table keeps only in-frame clones and is missing some. For V, J and clone size, that table is used; D and trimming come from the DNA. The data show nearly 200,000 clones, approximately 84% seen once. The study drew participants aged about 18 to 95 years from about two dozen US areas. Cohorts were based on clinical histories the participants reported. Cohort 3 donors counted as recovered after two negative PCRs, clearance, or resolved symptoms. Trimming took off 0 bases at V and 7 bases at J, with 6 bases between the two ends. The germline CDR1 and CDR2 sequences are LGHDT and YNNKEL (reference sequence). The CDR3 is 12 amino acids. The data were taken from a study of blood T cell repertoires in COVID-19.

The clonotype originates from a man aged 35-49 years who had recovered from COVID-19. The rearrangement joins TRBV3-1 (or the pseudogene TRBV3-2) to TRBJ2-5, with unresolved D. The sample comprised PBMCs or T cells enriched from blood (not recorded which). CDR3 protein: CASSQDLSTQYF. In DNA, the CDR3 is TGTGCCAGCAGCCAAGATTTATCGACCCAGTACTTC.